The 19 T cell receptor beta chains in this list originate from one sample, sequenced in a study of technical replicates of blood from a handful of donors. Clones were sequenced by immunoSEQ multiplex PCR, and TCRdb holds only the in-frame ones, with some missing. The sample records about 75,000 clones, roughly nine tenths being singletons. The sequencing input was T cells isolated from PBMCs. The origin of the receptors is a human donor in good health. Some clones in this sample may be carry-over from other donors' samples.

V is TRBV6-5 and J is TRBJ1-2; D possibly corresponds to TRBD1 (6 bases). This CDR3 has 15 residues. CDR1 MNHEY and CDR2 SVGAGI come from the germline V gene. The V end lost 2 bases, the J end lost 4 bases, and 14 bases lay between the germline ends. Written as DNA, the CDR3 is TGTGCCAGCAGTTACCGGCGGGAGGGGGGCTATGGCTACACCTTC. It yields the protein CASSYRREGGYGYTF.

CDR3 sequence reads: CASSLDGQGDGYTF. In nucleotides, the CDR3 is TGTGCCAGCAGCTTAGATGGGCAGGGGGACGGCTACACCTTC. The V and J genes are TRBV7-9 and TRBJ1-2; 7 bases are a match to TRBD1. The germline V gene has CDR1 SEHNR and CDR2 FQNEAQ (reference sequence). With V trimmed by 1 base and J by 8 bases, 7 bases remained unmatched. There are 14 residues in the CDR3. The variable domain in full, with the rest retrieved from reference TRBV7-9 and TRBJ1-2, is DTGVSQNPRHKITKRGQNVTFRCDPISEHNRLYWYRQTLGQGPEFLTYFQNEAQLEKSRLLSDRFSAERPKGSFSTLEIQRTEQGDSAMYLCASSLDGQGDGYTFGSGTRLTVV.

J is TRBJ2-2 and V is TRBV5-1, with D possibly matching TRBD2 (6 bases). Germline V gene data show CDR1 as SGHRS and CDR2 as YFSETQ. The germline V and J ends were trimmed by 4 bases and 7 bases, with 8 bases remaining between them. CDR3 length: 12 residues. The CDR3 DNA sequence: TGCGCCAGCAGCGTGGACTACGGGGAGCTGTTTTTT. This sequence encodes CASSVDYGELFF.

The V call is TRBV4-1, the J call TRBJ2-1; D call uncertain. This CDR3 contains 15 residues. With 1 base removed from V and 3 bases from J, the gap between germline ends came to 10 bases. The germline V gene has CDR1 MGHRA and CDR2 YSYEKL. Written as DNA, the CDR3 is TGCGCCAGCAGCCAAGTCGGCGGCGGCTACAATGAGCAGTTCTTC. Translating it yields CASSQVGGGYNEQFF.

The gene calls are TRBV7-9 and TRBJ1-4, with D maybe TRBD1 (6 bases). V lost 3 bases and J 8 bases, leaving 7 bases between the germline ends. CDR1 SEHNR and CDR2 FQNEAQ come from the germline V gene (reference sequence). The CDR3 contains 12 residues. The CDR3 here is CASSLQGEKLFF. The CDR3 DNA sequence: TGTGCCAGCAGCTTGCAGGGGGAAAAACTGTTTTTT.

In regard to this clone: The conserved final phenylalanine or tryptophan is absent from the CDR3, which likely points to a read error. The chain carries TRBV30 and TRBJ1-1; TRBD1 might be the D (6 bases). CDR1 is GTSNPN and CDR2 is SVGIG in the germline V gene (reference sequence). V dropped 0 bases and J dropped 5 bases, with 10 bases sitting between them. This CDR3 comprises 13 residues. CDR3 protein: CAWSVGGRTEAFS. The CDR3 DNA is TGTGCCTGGAGTGTCGGGGGGCGAACTGAAGCTTTCTCT.

The rearrangement links TRBV6-6 to TRBJ1-1; 9 bases line up with TRBD1. Germline CDR1 is MNHNY and CDR2 is SVGAGI (reference sequence). The CDR3 contains 12 residues. V was clipped by 6 bases and J by 4 bases; unmatched bases: 0. CDR3 nucleotide sequence: TGTGCCAGCAGGACAGGGGGCACTGAAGCTTTCTTT. Residues: CASRTGGTEAFF.

The table lists this clone with a few counts. The chain has TRBV19 and TRBJ1-1; TRBD1 aligns across 10 bases. Germline V lookup: CDR1 LNHDA, CDR2 SQIVND (reference sequence). The CDR3 totals 15 residues. After removal of 7 bases from V and 0 bases from J, the junction contained 5 bases not matched to a gene. The CDR3 here is CASMGQGLMNTEAFF. The CDR3 nucleotides read TGTGCCAGTATGGGACAGGGGCTCATGAACACTGAAGCTTTCTTT.

The V gene is TRBV6-1, the J gene TRBJ2-1; TRBD1 might be the D (6 bases). Germline V gene lookup returns CDR1 MNHNS and CDR2 SASEGT. Trimming cost V 3 bases and J 10 bases, with 19 bases left between them. CDR3 size: 15 residues. The CDR3 spells CASSDRGLYAQEQFF. CDR3 DNA: TGTGCCAGCAGTGACAGGGGTCTCTATGCTCAAGAGCAGTTCTTC.

This clone was recorded once. CDR3 residues: CASSLVGTGANTEAFF. Here the CDR3 DNA reads TGTGCCAGCAGCTTAGTAGGGACAGGGGCAAACACTGAAGCTTTCTTT. This rearrangement joins TRBV7-9 to TRBJ1-1; TRBD1 agrees at 10 bases. The CDR3 extends over 16 amino acids. Per germline, CDR1 SEHNR and CDR2 FQNEAQ (reference sequence). With 1 base clipped from V and 2 bases from J, the junction kept 4 bases outside the gene matches.

J is TRBJ1-5 and V is TRBV5-6; D uncertain. The CDR3 runs to 17 residues. Germline CDR1 is SGHDT and CDR2 is YYEEEE. Trimming removed 0 bases from V and 3 bases from J, with 16 bases in between. As DNA, the CDR3 is TGTGCCAGCAGCTTGGCCGGAGGACCGGCAATCAATCAGCCCCAGCATTTT. It specifies CASSLAGGPAINQPQHF.

The genes are TRBV2 and TRBJ2-2; tentatively, D is TRBD2 (5 bases). Germline V gives CDR1 SNHLY, CDR2 FYNNEI. CDR3 size: 15 residues. V lost 6 bases to trimming and J lost 3 bases, with 14 bases between them. CDR3 loop: CASSFYGVDTGELFF. Written as DNA, the CDR3 is TGTGCCAGCAGCTTTTACGGGGTTGACACCGGGGAGCTGTTTTTT.

The table lists this clone with a count of one. CDR3 amino acids: CSVAAVNGYTF. DNA of the CDR3: TGCAGCGTTGCTGCGGTCAATGGCTACACCTTC. V is TRBV29-1 and J is TRBJ1-2; D ambiguous. V lost 4 bases to trimming and J lost 6 bases, with 9 bases between them. The germline V gene has CDR1 SQVTM and CDR2 ANQGSEA. The CDR3 has 11 amino acids.

The chain has TRBV7-6 and TRBJ1-1; a weak D match, TRBD1 (6 bases). The germline gives CDR1 SGHVS, CDR2 FNYEAQ. The V and J ends lost 5 bases and 3 bases respectively, with 19 bases between them. The CDR3 spans 16 residues. The CDR3 is CASSPAGGVVDTEAFF. CDR3 nucleotides: TGTGCCAGCAGCCCGGCGGGGGGCGTGGTGGACACTGAAGCTTTCTTT. The full variable domain, in which reference TRBV7-6 and TRBJ1-1 provide the parts outside the CDR3, is GAGVSQSPRYKVTKRGQDVALRCDPISGHVSLYWYRQALGQGPEFLTYFNYEAQQDKSGLPNDRFSAERPEGSISTLTIQRTEQRDSAMYRCASSPAGGVVDTEAFFGQGTRLTVV.

The V call is TRBV6-1, the J call TRBJ2-7, with D hard to call. Germline V gene data show CDR1 as MNHNS and CDR2 as SASEGT. This CDR3 region has 15 residues. Trimming pared 2 bases from V and 2 bases from J, leaving 13 bases between. The CDR3 loop reads CASSETADEPYEQYF. CDR3 in DNA: TGTGCCAGCAGTGAAACAGCCGATGAACCCTACGAGCAGTACTTC.

This chain connects TRBV6-1 to TRBJ1-5; D gene unclear. V dropped 1 base and J dropped 6 bases, with 16 bases sitting between them. The CDR3 covers 16 residues. Germline V lookup: CDR1 MNHNS, CDR2 SASEGT. The CDR3 reads CASSEDGPQLGQPQHF. As DNA, the CDR3 is TGTGCCAGCAGTGAAGATGGGCCGCAGTTGGGTCAGCCCCAGCATTTT.

The CDR3 spells CASSLGGPGGTQYF. Written as DNA, the CDR3 is TGTGCCAGCAGTTTGGGCGGTCCAGGGGGTACGCAGTATTTT. The V call is TRBV28, the J call TRBJ2-3, with 7 bases that match TRBD1. Germline V gene lookup returns CDR1 MDHEN and CDR2 SYDVKM. The CDR3 is made up of 14 amino acids. Trimming cost V 3 bases and J 8 bases; bases outside gene matches: 8. Together with reference TRBV28 and TRBJ2-3, the CDR3 gives the full variable domain: DVKVTQSSRYLVKRTGEKVFLECVQDMDHENMFWYRQDPGLGLRLIYFSYDVKMKEKGDIPEGYSVSREKKERFSLILESASTNQTSMYLCASSLGGPGGTQYFGPGTRLTVL.

The V gene is TRBV6-5, the J gene TRBJ2-7, with 12 positions matching TRBD2. CDR1 MNHEY and CDR2 SVGAGI come from the germline V gene. V was clipped by 8 bases and J by 7 bases; unmatched bases: 6. The CDR3 is made up of 13 amino acids. The CDR3 spells CASASGGGWEQYF. DNA for the CDR3: TGTGCCAGCGCTAGCGGGGGGGGGTGGGAGCAGTACTTC.

Note on this clone: Other DNA sequences from this sample encode an identical CDR3 as well. This rearrangement joins TRBV6-6 to TRBJ1-2; TRBD1 might be the D (6 bases). The germline V gene encodes CDR1 MNHNY and CDR2 SVGAGI (reference sequence). V lost 6 bases and J lost 2, with 10 bases in between. The CDR3 extends over 13 amino acids. The CDR3 spells CASSYDRNYGYTF. DNA of the CDR3: TGTGCCAGCAGCTATGACAGGAACTATGGCTACACCTTC.